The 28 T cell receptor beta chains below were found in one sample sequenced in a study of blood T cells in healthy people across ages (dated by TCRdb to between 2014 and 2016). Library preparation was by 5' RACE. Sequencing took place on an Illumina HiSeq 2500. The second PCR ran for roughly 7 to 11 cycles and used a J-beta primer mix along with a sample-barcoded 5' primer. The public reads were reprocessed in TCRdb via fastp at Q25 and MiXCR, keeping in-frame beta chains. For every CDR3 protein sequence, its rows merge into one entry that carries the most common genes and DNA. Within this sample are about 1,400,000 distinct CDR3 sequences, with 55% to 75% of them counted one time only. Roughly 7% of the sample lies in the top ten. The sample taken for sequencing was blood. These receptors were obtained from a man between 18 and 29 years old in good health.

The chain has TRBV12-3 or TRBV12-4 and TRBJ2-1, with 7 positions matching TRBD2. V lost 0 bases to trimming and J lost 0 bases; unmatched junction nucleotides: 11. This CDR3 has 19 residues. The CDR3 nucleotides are TGTGCCAGCAGTTTAGCGCAGCGGGGAGTTCCCCGCTCCTACAATGAGCAGTTCTTC. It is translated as CASSLAQRGVPRSYNEQFF.

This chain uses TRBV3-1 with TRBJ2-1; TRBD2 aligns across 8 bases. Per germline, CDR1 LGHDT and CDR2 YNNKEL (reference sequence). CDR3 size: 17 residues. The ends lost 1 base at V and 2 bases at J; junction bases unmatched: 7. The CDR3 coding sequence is TGTGCCAGCAGCCAAGTTAGGGTAGCGGGGACCTACAATGAGCAGTTCTTC. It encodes CASSQVRVAGTYNEQFF.

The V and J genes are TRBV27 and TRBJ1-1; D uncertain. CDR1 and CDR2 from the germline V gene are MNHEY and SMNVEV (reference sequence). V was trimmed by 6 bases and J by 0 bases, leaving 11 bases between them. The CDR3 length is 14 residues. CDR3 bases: TGTGCCAGCAGCCACCAATCCGTGAACACTGAAGCTTTCTTT. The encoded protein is CASSHQSVNTEAFF.

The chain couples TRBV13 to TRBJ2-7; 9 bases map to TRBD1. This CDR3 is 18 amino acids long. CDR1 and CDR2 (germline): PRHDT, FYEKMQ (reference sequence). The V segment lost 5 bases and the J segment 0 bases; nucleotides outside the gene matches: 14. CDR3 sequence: CASSARDRAYLSSYEQYF. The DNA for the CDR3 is TGTGCCAGCAGCGCCCGGGACAGGGCTTACCTCAGCTCCTACGAGCAGTACTTC.

CDR3 coding DNA: TGTGCCAGCAGCTTGTCATCCCGGGGGACAGGGGCAAGCACAGATACGCAGTATTTT. Its translation is CASSLSSRGTGASTDTQYF. The chain couples TRBV5-5 to TRBJ2-3, with TRBD1 matching 10 bases. There are 19 residues in the CDR3. V dropped 1 base and J dropped 0; count of bases not matched to a gene: 11. The germline CDR1 and CDR2 sequences are SGHKS and YYEKEE (reference sequence).

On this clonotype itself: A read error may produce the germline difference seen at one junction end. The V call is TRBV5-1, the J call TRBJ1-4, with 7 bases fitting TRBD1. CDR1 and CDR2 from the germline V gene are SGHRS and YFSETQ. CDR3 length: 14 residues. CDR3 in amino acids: CASSLGQSNEKLFF. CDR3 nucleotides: TGTGCCAGCAGCCTGGGACAGAGTAATGAAAAACTGTTTTTT.

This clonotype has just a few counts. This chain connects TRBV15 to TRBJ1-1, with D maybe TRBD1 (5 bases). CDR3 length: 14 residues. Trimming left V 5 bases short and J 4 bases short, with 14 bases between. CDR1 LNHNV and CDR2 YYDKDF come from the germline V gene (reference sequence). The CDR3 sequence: CATSGRDGGTEAFF. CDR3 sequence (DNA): TGTGCCACCAGCGGCCGGGACGGGGGCACTGAAGCTTTCTTT.

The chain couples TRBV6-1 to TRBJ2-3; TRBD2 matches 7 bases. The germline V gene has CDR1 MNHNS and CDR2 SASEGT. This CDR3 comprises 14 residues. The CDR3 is CATGPGGSQDTQYF. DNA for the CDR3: TGTGCTACCGGGCCGGGGGGTTCCCAAGATACGCAGTATTTT.

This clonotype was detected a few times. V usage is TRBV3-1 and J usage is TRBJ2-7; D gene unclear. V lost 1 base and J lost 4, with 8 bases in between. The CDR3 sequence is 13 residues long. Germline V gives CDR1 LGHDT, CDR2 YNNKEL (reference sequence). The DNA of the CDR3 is TGTGCCAGCAGCCAAGGTGAGCGTTACGAGCAGTACTTC. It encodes CASSQGERYEQYF.

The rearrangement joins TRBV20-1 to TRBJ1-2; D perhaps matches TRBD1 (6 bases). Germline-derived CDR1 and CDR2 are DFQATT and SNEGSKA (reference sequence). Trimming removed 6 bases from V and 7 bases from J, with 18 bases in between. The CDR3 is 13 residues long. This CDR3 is CSAPPTDRCGYTF. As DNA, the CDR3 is TGCAGTGCCCCCCCTACCGACAGGTGTGGCTACACCTTC.

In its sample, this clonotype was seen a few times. The CDR3 nucleotides read TGTGCCAGCAGTGAAGCGCTTCGGGTTCAGCCCCAGCATTTT. Translation gives CASSEALRVQPQHF. The chain employs TRBV2 and TRBJ1-5; D unresolved. CDR1 is SNHLY, CDR2 FYNNEI, per germline. Trimming shortened V by 0 bases and J by 6 bases, and 9 bases separated the two germline ends. This CDR3 has 14 amino acids.

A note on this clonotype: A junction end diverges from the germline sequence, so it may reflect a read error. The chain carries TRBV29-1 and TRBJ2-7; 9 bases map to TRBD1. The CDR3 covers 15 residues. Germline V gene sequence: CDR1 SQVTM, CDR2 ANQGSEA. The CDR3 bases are TGCAGCGTTGAAGTGCCGGGACAGGGTCGGTACGGGCAGTACTTC. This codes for CSVEVPGQGRYGQYF.

CDR3 nucleotides: TGCAGTGCTACCCTAGAGGCAGATACGCAGTATTTT. Translated: CSATLEADTQYF. The V gene is TRBV20-1, the J gene TRBJ2-3, with D unresolved. The CDR3 covers 12 residues. In germline, CDR1 is DFQATT, CDR2 SNEGSKA (reference sequence). The V end was cut by 4 bases, the J end by 4 bases, with 9 bases between.

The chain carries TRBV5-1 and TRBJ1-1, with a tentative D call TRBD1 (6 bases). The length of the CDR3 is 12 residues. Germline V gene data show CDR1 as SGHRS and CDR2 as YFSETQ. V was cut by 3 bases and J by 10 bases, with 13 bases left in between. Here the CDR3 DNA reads TGCGCCAGCAGCTGGGGCGGCAGGGGAGCTTTCTTT. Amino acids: CASSWGGRGAFF. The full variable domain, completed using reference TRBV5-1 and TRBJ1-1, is KAGVTQTPRYLIKTRGQQVTLSCSPISGHRSVSWYQQTPGQGLQFLFEYFSETQRNKGNFPGRFSGRQFSNSRSEMNVSTLELGDSALYLCASSWGGRGAFFGQGTRLTVV.

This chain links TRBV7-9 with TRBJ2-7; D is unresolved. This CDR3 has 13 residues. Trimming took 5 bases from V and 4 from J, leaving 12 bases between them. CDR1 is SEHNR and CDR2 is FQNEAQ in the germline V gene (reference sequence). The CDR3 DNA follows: TGTGCCAGCAGCCCGATGACATCTTACGAGCAGTACTTC. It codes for CASSPMTSYEQYF.

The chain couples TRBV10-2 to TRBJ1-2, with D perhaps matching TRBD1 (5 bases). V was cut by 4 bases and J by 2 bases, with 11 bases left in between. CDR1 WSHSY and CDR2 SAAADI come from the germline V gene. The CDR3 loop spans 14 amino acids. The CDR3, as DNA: TGCGCCAGCAGTGTCGACAGAAAGAACTATGGCTACACCTTC. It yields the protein CASSVDRKNYGYTF.

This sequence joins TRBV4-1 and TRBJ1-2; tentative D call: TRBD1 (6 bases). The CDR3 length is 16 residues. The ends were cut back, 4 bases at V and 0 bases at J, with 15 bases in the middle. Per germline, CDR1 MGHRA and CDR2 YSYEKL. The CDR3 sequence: CASSPPRGPANYGYTF. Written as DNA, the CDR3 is TGCGCCAGCAGCCCCCCCAGGGGACCTGCTAACTATGGCTACACCTTC.

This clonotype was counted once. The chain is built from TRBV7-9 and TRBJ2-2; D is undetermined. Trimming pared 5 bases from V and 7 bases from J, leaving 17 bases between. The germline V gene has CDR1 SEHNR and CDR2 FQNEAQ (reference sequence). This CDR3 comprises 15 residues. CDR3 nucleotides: TGTGCCAGCAGCCCCGGGTATCGGGTCGACGGGGAGCTGTTTTTT. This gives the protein CASSPGYRVDGELFF.

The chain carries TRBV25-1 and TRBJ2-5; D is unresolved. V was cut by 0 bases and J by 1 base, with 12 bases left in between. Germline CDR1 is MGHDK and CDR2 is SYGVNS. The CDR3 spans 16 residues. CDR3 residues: CASSEYLASGQETQYF. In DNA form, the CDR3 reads TGTGCCAGCAGTGAATATTTAGCTTCGGGCCAAGAGACCCAGTACTTC.

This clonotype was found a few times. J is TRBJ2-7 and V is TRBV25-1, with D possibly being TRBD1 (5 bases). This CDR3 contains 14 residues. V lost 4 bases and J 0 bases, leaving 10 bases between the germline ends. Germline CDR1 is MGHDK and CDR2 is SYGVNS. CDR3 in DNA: TGTGCCAGCAGTGGAAACAGGAGCTCCTACGAGCAGTACTTC. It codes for CASSGNRSSYEQYF.

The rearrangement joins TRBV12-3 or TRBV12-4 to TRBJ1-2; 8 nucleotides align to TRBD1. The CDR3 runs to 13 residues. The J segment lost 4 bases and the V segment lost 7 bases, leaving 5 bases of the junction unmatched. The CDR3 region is CASTRQGSYGYTF. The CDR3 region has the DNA TGTGCCAGCACCAGACAGGGGTCCTATGGCTACACCTTC.

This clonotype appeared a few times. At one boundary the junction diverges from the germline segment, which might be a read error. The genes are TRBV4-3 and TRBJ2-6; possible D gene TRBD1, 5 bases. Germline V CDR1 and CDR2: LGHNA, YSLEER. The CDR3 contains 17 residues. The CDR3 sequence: CASSSRTAESGANVPTF. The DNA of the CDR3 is TGCGCCAGCAGCTCCCGGACGGCAGAATCTGGGGCCAACGTCCCGACTTTC.

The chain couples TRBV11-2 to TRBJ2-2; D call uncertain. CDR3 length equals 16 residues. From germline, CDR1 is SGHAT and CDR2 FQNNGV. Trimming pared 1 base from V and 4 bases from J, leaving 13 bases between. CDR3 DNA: TGTGCCAGCAGCTTAGTGCTCTCGGCGCCCACCGGGGAGCTGTTTTTT. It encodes CASSLVLSAPTGELFF.

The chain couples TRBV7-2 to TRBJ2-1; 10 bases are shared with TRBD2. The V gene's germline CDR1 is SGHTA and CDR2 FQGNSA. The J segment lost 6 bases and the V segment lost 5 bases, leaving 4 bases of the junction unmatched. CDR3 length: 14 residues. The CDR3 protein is CASSPSGGVNEQFF. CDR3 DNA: TGTGCCAGCAGCCCTAGCGGGGGTGTCAATGAGCAGTTCTTC.

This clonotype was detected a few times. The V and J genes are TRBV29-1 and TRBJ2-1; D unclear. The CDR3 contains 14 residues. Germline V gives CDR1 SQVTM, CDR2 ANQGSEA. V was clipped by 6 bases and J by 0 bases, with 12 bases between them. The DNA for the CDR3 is TGCAGCGTCCCTAAAGCTAGCTCCTACAATGAGCAGTTCTTC. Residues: CSVPKASSYNEQFF.

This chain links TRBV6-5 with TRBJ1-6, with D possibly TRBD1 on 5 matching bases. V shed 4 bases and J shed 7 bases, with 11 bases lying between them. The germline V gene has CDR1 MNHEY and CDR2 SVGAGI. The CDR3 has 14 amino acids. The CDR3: CASSFRDGNSPLHF. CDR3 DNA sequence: TGTGCCAGCAGTTTCCGGGACGGAAATTCACCCCTCCACTTT.

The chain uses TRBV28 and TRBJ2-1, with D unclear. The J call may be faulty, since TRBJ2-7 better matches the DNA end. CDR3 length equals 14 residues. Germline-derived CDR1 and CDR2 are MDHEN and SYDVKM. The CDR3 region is CASQFQSGKNEQYF. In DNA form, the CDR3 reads TGTGCCAGCCAATTTCAATCGGGCAAGAATGAGCAGTACTTC.

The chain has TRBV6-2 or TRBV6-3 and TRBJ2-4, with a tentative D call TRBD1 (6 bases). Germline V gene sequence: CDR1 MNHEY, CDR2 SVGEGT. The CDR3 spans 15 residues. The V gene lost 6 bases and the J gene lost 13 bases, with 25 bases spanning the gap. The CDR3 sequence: CASSLTNRQAPGQYF. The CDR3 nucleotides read TGTGCCAGCAGCCTGACGAACCGACAGGCCCCAGGGCAGTACTTC.